This T cell receptor beta chain was sequenced during a study of blood T cell repertoires in COVID-19. CDR1 and CDR2 (germline): MNHEY, SMNVEV (reference sequence). The CDR3 is made up of 17 amino acids. V lost 4 bases, J lost 4 bases, and 23 bases lay in between. Only in-frame clones appear in the TCRdb table, and some are missing; sequencing was by immunoSEQ multiplex PCR. The sample lists fewer than 250,000 clones; more than 60% were seen once. This TCR derives from a woman between 50 and 59 years old with acute or convalescent COVID-19. The chain combines TRBV27 with TRBJ2-7; perhaps TRBD2 as D (6 bases). The sample comprised peripheral blood. The CDR3 reads CASSSYYTGVMRYEQYF. The CDR3, as DNA: TGTGCCAGCAGTTCCTACTACACGGGGGTAATGAGGTACGAGCAGTACTTC.